This is a list of T cell receptor beta chains from one sample in a study of T cells after yellow fever vaccination. TCRdb reprocessed the 5' RACE reads via MiXCR and lists one record per CDR3 protein. The data show 350,000 to 550,000 distinct CDR3 sequences, under 20% seen once. This sample comprised PBMCs, obtained before the yellow fever booster vaccination. These receptors were obtained from a man in his late teens or twenties who received the YFV17D yellow fever vaccine. The CDR3 runs from the conserved cysteine through the conserved F or W. A D gene is named only where the DNA matches it firmly. Not all rows give a size; the values are once, few, many and, for expanded clones, a class.

J: TRBJ2-3
V: TRBV29-1
length: 12
size: NA
D: TRBD2
CDR3: CSVEDKRGGQYF
DNA: TGCAGCGTTGAAGATAAGCGGGGTGGGCAGTATTTT

J: TRBJ1-4
V: TRBV4-3
length: 15
size: NA
D: TRBD1
CDR3: CASSIRTGYNEKLFF
DNA: TGCGCCAGCAGCATTAGGACAGGCTATAATGAAAAACTGTTTTTT

J: TRBJ1-3
V: TRBV7-9
length: 14
size: many
D: NA
CDR3: CASSWTASGNTIYF
DNA: TGTGCCAGCAGTTGGACAGCCTCTGGAAACACCATATATTTT

J: TRBJ2-3
V: TRBV4-3
length: 15
size: many
D: TRBD2
CDR3: CASSQIGGGTDTQYF
DNA: TGCGCCAGCAGCCAAATCGGGGGGGGCACAGATACGCAGTATTTT

J: TRBJ2-5
V: TRBV20-1
length: 13
size: few
D: NA
CDR3: CSANPRQQETQYF
DNA: TGCAGTGCAAACCCCAGGCAGCAAGAGACCCAGTACTTC

J: TRBJ2-7
V: TRBV7-9
length: 14
size: few
D: NA
CDR3: CASSFSGQIYEQYF
DNA: TGTGCCAGCAGCTTTTCCGGTCAGATCTACGAGCAGTACTTC

J: TRBJ1-1
V: TRBV3-1
length: 16
size: NA
D: NA
CDR3: CASSRQPPGTNTEAFF
DNA: TGTGCCAGCAGCCGGCAGCCCCCCGGGACCAACACTGAAGCTTTCTTT

J: TRBJ1-1
V: TRBV6-5
length: 14
size: few
D: NA
CDR3: CASFIWGADTEAFF
DNA: TGTGCCAGCTTCATTTGGGGGGCGGACACTGAAGCTTTCTTT

J: TRBJ1-1
V: TRBV4-1
length: 15
size: few
D: NA
CDR3: CASSQQTGMNTEAFF
DNA: TGCGCCAGCAGCCAGCAAACAGGGATGAACACTGAAGCTTTCTTT

J: TRBJ2-3
V: TRBV5-1
length: 15
size: NA
D: NA
CDR3: CASSLAGQITDTQYF
DNA: TGCGCCAGCAGCTTGGCCGGGCAGATCACAGATACGCAGTATTTT

J: TRBJ1-2
V: TRBV4-3
length: 18
size: NA
D: TRBD1
CDR3: CASSQDRGQGARDYGYTF
DNA: TGCGCCAGCAGCCAAGATCGGGGACAGGGGGCGCGTGACTATGGCTACACCTTC

J: TRBJ1-1
V: TRBV5-1
length: 14
size: few
D: NA
CDR3: CASSLRWAGTEAFF
DNA: TGCGCCAGCAGTCTCCGATGGGCGGGAACTGAAGCTTTCTTT

J: TRBJ2-3
V: TRBV9
length: 14
size: NA
D: NA
CDR3: CASSVNGATDTQYF
DNA: TGTGCCAGCAGCGTAAATGGGGCCACAGATACGCAGTATTTT

J: TRBJ2-3
V: TRBV12-3/TRBV12-4
length: 14
size: few
D: NA
CDR3: CASNPGRPFDTQYF
DNA: TGTGCCAGCAACCCGGGACGCCCTTTTGATACGCAGTATTTT

J: TRBJ2-1
V: TRBV20-1
length: 10
size: NA
D: NA
CDR3: CSACHHEQFF
DNA: TGCAGTGCTTGTCACCATGAGCAGTTCTTC

J: TRBJ1-5
V: TRBV19
length: 14
size: NA
D: NA
CDR3: CASSKGHFNQPQHF
DNA: TGTGCCAGTAGTAAAGGACACTTCAATCAGCCCCAGCATTTT

J: TRBJ1-1
V: TRBV7-9
length: 13
size: many
D: NA
CDR3: CASSITGDTEAFF
DNA: TGTGCCAGCAGCATTACAGGAGACACTGAAGCTTTCTTT

J: TRBJ1-2
V: TRBV24-1
length: 13
size: NA
D: NA
CDR3: CATSITETYGYTF
DNA: TGTGCCACCAGTATCACGGAGACTTATGGCTACACCTTC

J: TRBJ1-1
V: TRBV6-2/TRBV6-3
length: 17
size: NA
D: NA
CDR3: CASSLTGTQGGFTEAFF
DNA: TGTGCCAGCAGCTTAACCGGGACTCAAGGAGGGTTCACTGAAGCTTTCTTT

J: TRBJ1-1
V: TRBV12-3/TRBV12-4
length: 13
size: few
D: NA
CDR3: CASSSTRGTEAFF
DNA: TGTGCCAGCAGTTCTACACGGGGCACTGAAGCTTTCTTT

J: TRBJ2-1
V: TRBV24-1
length: 15
size: NA
D: TRBD2
CDR3: CATSDNSGGWDEQFF
DNA: TGTGCCACCAGTGATAATAGCGGGGGTTGGGATGAGCAGTTCTTC

J: TRBJ1-5
V: TRBV7-8
length: 19
size: NA
D: NA
CDR3: CASSFTRGLWGRGNQPQHF
DNA: TGTGCCAGCAGCTTCACACGAGGGTTATGGGGCCGGGGCAATCAGCCCCAGCATTTT

J: TRBJ1-1
V: TRBV7-9
length: 13
size: NA
D: TRBD1
CDR3: CASSQTGETEAFF
DNA: TGTGCCAGCAGCCAGACAGGGGAGACTGAAGCTTTCTTT

J: TRBJ1-2
V: TRBV20-1
length: 13
size: many
D: NA
CDR3: CSARAGERPGYTF
DNA: TGCAGTGCTAGAGCAGGGGAGCGTCCTGGCTACACCTTC

J: TRBJ2-3
V: TRBV7-2
length: 15
size: NA
D: TRBD1
CDR3: CASSPGTGRADTQYF
DNA: TGTGCCAGCAGCCCCGGGACAGGACGTGCAGATACGCAGTATTTT

J: TRBJ2-7
V: TRBV13
length: 16
size: NA
D: NA
CDR3: CASSLYAPGAGGEQYF
DNA: TGTGCCAGCAGCTTATACGCCCCAGGGGCCGGAGGGGAGCAGTACTTC

J: TRBJ2-3
V: TRBV4-1
length: 21
size: NA
D: TRBD2
CDR3: CASSQVGTSGGTPLYTDTQYF
DNA: TGCGCCAGCAGCCAAGTAGGGACTAGCGGGGGGACCCCACTCTACACAGATACGCAGTATTTT

J: TRBJ2-7
V: TRBV7-2
length: 14
size: few
D: NA
CDR3: CASSSNLGSYEQYF
DNA: TGTGCCAGCAGCTCGAATTTGGGGTCCTACGAGCAGTACTTC

J: TRBJ2-5
V: TRBV13
length: 17
size: few
D: TRBD2
CDR3: CASSLGPTSGDQETQYF
DNA: TGTGCCAGCAGCTTAGGCCCTACTAGCGGGGACCAAGAGACCCAGTACTTC

J: TRBJ2-7
V: TRBV20-1
length: 14
size: NA
D: NA
CDR3: CSAQTRGRTYEQYF
DNA: TGCAGTGCCCAGACAAGGGGCAGAACCTACGAGCAGTACTTC

J: TRBJ2-7
V: TRBV15
length: 12
size: few
D: NA
CDR3: CATSSDGPEQYF
DNA: TGTGCCACCAGCAGTGATGGTCCCGAGCAGTACTTC

J: TRBJ2-7
V: TRBV12-3/TRBV12-4
length: 15
size: NA
D: NA
CDR3: CASRFSPDGTYEQYF
DNA: TGTGCCAGCAGATTTTCCCCCGACGGAACTTACGAGCAGTACTTC

J: TRBJ2-3
V: TRBV20-1
length: 14
size: NA
D: TRBD2
CDR3: CSAATGTSGGMQYF
DNA: TGCAGTGCTGCGACCGGGACTAGCGGGGGGATGCAGTATTTT

J: TRBJ2-5
V: TRBV3-1
length: 16
size: once
D: NA
CDR3: CASSPVLAGAAATQYF
DNA: TGTGCCAGCAGCCCCGTTTTGGCGGGGGCCGCTGCGACCCAGTACTTC

J: TRBJ1-3
V: TRBV7-9
length: 17
size: NA
D: NA
CDR3: CASSPRPTQAGGNTIYF
DNA: TGTGCCAGCAGCCCCCGCCCGACTCAGGCGGGGGGAAACACCATATATTTT

J: TRBJ2-3
V: TRBV20-1
length: 17
size: few
D: TRBD2
CDR3: CSASSSGLAGSTDTQYF
DNA: TGCAGTGCTTCCTCCTCTGGACTAGCGGGGAGCACAGATACGCAGTATTTT

J: TRBJ2-7
V: TRBV7-9
length: 14
size: NA
D: TRBD1
CDR3: CASSLNRGEYEQYF
DNA: TGTGCCAGCAGCTTAAACAGGGGGGAATACGAGCAGTACTTC

J: TRBJ2-5
V: TRBV15
length: 16
size: few
D: NA
CDR3: CATSRVSVGWRETQYF
DNA: TGTGCCACCAGCAGAGTTTCCGTGGGTTGGCGAGAGACCCAGTACTTC

J: TRBJ1-2
V: TRBV12-3/TRBV12-4
length: 12
size: few
D: NA
CDR3: CASSSTWNGYTF
DNA: TGTGCCAGCAGTTCGACCTGGAATGGCTACACCTTC

J: TRBJ2-7
V: TRBV5-1
length: 13
size: NA
D: TRBD1
CDR3: CASSGGQGGEEYF
DNA: TGCGCCAGCAGCGGAGGACAGGGTGGCGAGGAGTACTTC

J: TRBJ2-2
V: TRBV7-8
length: 14
size: few
D: NA
CDR3: CASRPRRVAGELFF
DNA: TGTGCCAGCAGACCCCGCAGGGTTGCCGGGGAGCTGTTTTTT

J: TRBJ2-2
V: TRBV6-2/TRBV6-3
length: 15
size: NA
D: NA
CDR3: CASSSQPSGVGELFF
DNA: TGTGCCAGCAGTTCTCAACCCTCCGGGGTTGGGGAGCTGTTTTTT

J: TRBJ2-3
V: TRBV24-1
length: 15
size: few
D: TRBD2
CDR3: CATSDLAGDGDTQYF
DNA: TGTGCCACCAGTGATTTAGCGGGGGACGGGGATACGCAGTATTTT

J: TRBJ2-2
V: TRBV4-1
length: 17
size: NA
D: NA
CDR3: CASSQPYGTEDTGELFF
DNA: TGCGCCAGCAGCCAACCGTACGGGACGGAAGACACCGGGGAGCTGTTTTTT

J: TRBJ1-1
V: TRBV20-1
length: 12
size: few
D: NA
CDR3: CSPRPLNTEAFF
DNA: TGCAGTCCGCGGCCGTTGAACACTGAAGCTTTCTTT

J: TRBJ2-1
V: TRBV4-3
length: 18
size: few
D: TRBD2
CDR3: CASSQEIASSGDYNEQFF
DNA: TGCGCCAGCAGCCAAGAGATAGCTAGTAGCGGGGATTACAATGAGCAGTTCTTC

J: TRBJ2-7
V: TRBV4-3
length: 18
size: NA
D: TRBD2
CDR3: CASSQDRELAGSPYEQYF
DNA: TGCGCCAGCAGCCAAGATAGGGAGCTAGCGGGGAGCCCCTACGAGCAGTACTTC

J: TRBJ2-5
V: TRBV6-2/TRBV6-3
length: 15
size: NA
D: TRBD2
CDR3: CASSYRSSGGETQYF
DNA: TGTGCCAGCAGTTATCGGTCTAGCGGTGGGGAGACCCAGTACTTC

J: TRBJ2-3
V: TRBV7-6
length: 17
size: few
D: TRBD2
CDR3: CASSPPEAGDTTDTQYF
DNA: TGTGCCAGCAGCCCACCGGAAGCGGGGGACACCACAGATACGCAGTATTTT

J: TRBJ2-7
V: TRBV27
length: 14
size: NA
D: NA
CDR3: CASSPSVRSYEQYF
DNA: TGTGCCAGCAGTCCCTCAGTCAGGTCCTACGAGCAGTACTTC

J: TRBJ1-6
V: TRBV9
length: 15
size: NA
D: NA
CDR3: CASSVEPGRDSPLHF
DNA: TGTGCCAGCAGCGTAGAGCCAGGGCGTGATTCACCCCTCCACTTT

J: TRBJ2-1
V: TRBV12-3/TRBV12-4
length: 15
size: few
D: NA
CDR3: CASTIGGIYSFGQFF
DNA: TGTGCCAGCACCATCGGGGGCATTTACAGTTTTGGGCAGTTCTTC

J: TRBJ2-2
V: TRBV9
length: 15
size: NA
D: NA
CDR3: CASSVSRANTGELFF
DNA: TGTGCCAGCAGCGTAAGCAGAGCGAACACCGGGGAGCTGTTTTTT

J: TRBJ1-6
V: TRBV20-1
length: 15
size: NA
D: TRBD1
CDR3: CSARVWTGRNSPLHF
DNA: TGCAGTGCTAGAGTGTGGACAGGGCGCAATTCACCCCTCCACTTT